These 21 T cell receptor beta chains came from one sample sequenced in a study of cytomegalovirus exposure and HLA in healthy donors. Some clones are missing from TCRdb's copy, which holds only in-frame ones; the method was immunoSEQ multiplex PCR. This sample yields about 160,000 clones, of which 80% to 90% are seen a single time; roughly 5.8% belongs to the top ten. What was sequenced was PBMCs. These receptors came from a woman aged 30 to 39 in good health and CMV-seronegative.

The chain carries TRBV6-5 and TRBJ1-2; D is uncertain. Trimming pared 7 bases from V and 6 bases from J, leaving 15 bases between. The CDR3 has 13 residues. Looked up from germline, CDR1 is MNHEY and CDR2 is SVGAGI. The CDR3 region has the DNA TGTGCCAGCACCGGACCGGGGAACCATGGCTACACCTTC. As protein: CASTGPGNHGYTF.

This sequence joins TRBV5-1 and TRBJ1-3; D gene uncertain. The CDR3 is 13 amino acids. The V end lost 4 bases, the J end lost 0 bases, and 5 bases lay between the germline ends. Germline CDR1 and CDR2: SGHRS and YFSETQ. The CDR3 DNA follows: TGCGCCAGCAGCCCCACCTCTGGAAACACCATATATTTT. Translating gives CASSPTSGNTIYF.

The chain has TRBV6-5 and TRBJ1-2; the match to TRBD1 covers 9 bases. Unmatched junction bases numbered 6, after V lost 6 bases and J lost 4 bases. The CDR3 contains 14 residues. Germline CDR1 reads MNHEY; CDR2 reads SVGAGI. The DNA for the CDR3 is TGTGCCAGCAGAGGGACAGGGCCTCTCTATGGCTACACCTTC. This gives the protein CASRGTGPLYGYTF.

The chain employs TRBV5-1 and TRBJ2-1; unclear D gene. This CDR3 contains 14 residues. Germline V gives CDR1 SGHRS, CDR2 YFSETQ. The germline V and J ends were trimmed by 0 bases and 8 bases, with 12 bases remaining between them. CDR3 DNA: TGCGCCAGCAGCTTGGAACTCCATCGGGATGAGCAGTTCTTC. Translated: CASSLELHRDEQFF. The whole variable domain, filled in from reference TRBV5-1 and TRBJ2-1, reads KAGVTQTPRYLIKTRGQQVTLSCSPISGHRSVSWYQQTPGQGLQFLFEYFSETQRNKGNFPGRFSGRQFSNSRSEMNVSTLELGDSALYLCASSLELHRDEQFFGPGTRLTVL.

The genes are TRBV28 and TRBJ1-1; D remains unclear. Trimming took off 3 bases at V and 10 bases at J, with 9 bases between the two ends. This CDR3 comprises 11 residues. The germline CDR1 and CDR2 sequences are MDHEN and SYDVKM. CDR3 sequence (DNA): TGTGCCAGCAGTTTGGAAGACGGAGCTTTCTTT. Its translation is CASSLEDGAFF. Complete variable domain (other parts from reference TRBV28 and TRBJ1-1): DVKVTQSSRYLVKRTGEKVFLECVQDMDHENMFWYRQDPGLGLRLIYFSYDVKMKEKGDIPEGYSVSREKKERFSLILESASTNQTSMYLCASSLEDGAFFGQGTRLTVV.

The rearrangement uses TRBV28 and TRBJ1-4, with a possible D match to TRBD1 (5 bases). The germline gives CDR1 MDHEN, CDR2 SYDVKM. The V end lost 5 bases, the J end lost 8 bases, and 24 bases lay between the germline ends. CDR3 length: 17 amino acids. Here the CDR3 reads CASSPPVLGTLREKLFF. DNA for the CDR3: TGTGCCAGCAGTCCCCCTGTGTTGGGGACCTTGAGGGAAAAACTGTTTTTT.

Regarding this clone: Additional DNA sequences in this sample encode the identical CDR3. The chain links TRBV28 to TRBJ1-5, with 7 nucleotides matching TRBD1. The length of the CDR3 is 16 residues. V lost 2 bases to trimming and J lost 2 bases; unmatched junction nucleotides: 6. Per the germline V gene, CDR1 is MDHEN and CDR2 is SYDVKM. This CDR3 is CASSLNARGGNQPQHF. CDR3 nucleotides: TGTGCCAGCAGTTTAAATGCCAGGGGGGGCAATCAGCCCCAGCATTTT.

The CDR3, as DNA: TGTGCCAGCAGCTTAATTTTAGCCAGCGACGAGACCCAGTACTTC. Translation: CASSLILASDETQYF. The chain links TRBV7-9 to TRBJ2-5; no firm D call. V gave up 2 bases and J gave up 5 bases, with 15 bases separating them. The CDR3 is 15 residues long. Germline CDR1 is SEHNR and CDR2 is FQNEAQ (reference sequence).

This clone was seen a handful of times. V and J are TRBV19 and TRBJ1-6; 7 bases fit TRBD1. The CDR3 spans 15 residues. Germline V lookup: CDR1 LNHDA, CDR2 SQIVND (reference sequence). The V gene end was trimmed by 7 bases and the J gene end by 7 bases; junction bases not matched to a gene: 10. CDR3 DNA: TGTGCCAGTACCCAGGACAGGTCTGTAAATTCACCCCTCCACTTT. This encodes CASTQDRSVNSPLHF.

The V call is TRBV9, the J call TRBJ1-2, with D tentatively TRBD1 (5 bases). Trimming took off 3 bases at V and 7 bases at J, with 19 bases between the two ends. The CDR3 length is 15 residues. The V gene's germline CDR1 is SGDLS and CDR2 YYNGEE. CDR3 residues: CASSASVGGAGGYTF. In nucleotides, the CDR3 is TGTGCCAGCAGCGCCTCTGTGGGAGGGGCGGGTGGCTACACCTTC.

The V and J genes are TRBV10-3 and TRBJ1-2; tentative D call: TRBD1 (6 bases). This CDR3 spans 15 amino acids. Trimming removed 11 bases at V and 4 bases at J, with 23 bases between. Germline loops: CDR1 ENHRY, CDR2 SYGVKD. The CDR3 protein is CAATPGEKLSYGYTF. The CDR3 DNA reads TGTGCCGCGACCCCAGGGGAAAAGCTCTCCTATGGCTACACCTTC.

The chain has TRBV7-2 and TRBJ2-7; D is unclear. Germline V gene data show CDR1 as SGHTA and CDR2 as FQGNSA. The ends were cut back, 0 bases at V and 2 bases at J, with 5 bases in the middle. The CDR3 length is 13 residues. The CDR3 DNA is TGTGCCAGCAGCTTAGCCCGAACCTACGAGCAGTACTTC. Amino acid sequence: CASSLARTYEQYF.

The rearrangement links TRBV6-1 to TRBJ2-7; 7 positions agree with TRBD2. The CDR3 contains 15 residues. The ends lost 10 bases at V and 2 bases at J; junction bases unmatched: 14. Germline CDR1 and CDR2: MNHNS and SASEGT. This CDR3 reads CATSREREDTYEQYF. The CDR3 region has the DNA TGTGCCACCTCAAGGGAGCGGGAAGACACCTACGAGCAGTACTTC.

This clone has just a few counts. The V and J genes are TRBV9 and TRBJ1-3, with a tentative D call TRBD1 (6 bases). The length of the CDR3 is 16 residues. The V gene's germline CDR1 is SGDLS and CDR2 YYNGEE. V shed 0 bases and J shed 1 base, with 11 bases lying between them. CDR3 amino acids: CASSVDPGTSGNTIYF. Here the CDR3 DNA reads TGTGCCAGCAGCGTAGACCCAGGGACATCTGGAAACACCATATATTTT.

This rearrangement joins TRBV27 to TRBJ1-4; D unclear. V was clipped by 3 bases and J by 6 bases, with 14 bases between them. Germline V gene sequence: CDR1 MNHEY, CDR2 SMNVEV (reference sequence). The CDR3 has 15 amino acids. CDR3 DNA sequence: TGTGCCAGCAGTTTTGCAGGAAGGGCCGATGAAAAACTGTTTTTT. Translated, it gives CASSFAGRADEKLFF.

The rearrangement links TRBV5-1 to TRBJ1-4; 8 bases align to TRBD1. The germline V gene has CDR1 SGHRS and CDR2 YFSETQ. CDR3 length: 12 residues. The V and J ends lost 2 bases and 15 bases, in that order; junction bases with no gene match: 6. CDR3 loop: CASSLVQGELFF. The CDR3 region has the DNA TGCGCCAGCAGCTTAGTACAGGGGGAATTGTTTTTT.

The CDR3, as DNA: TGTGCCAGCAGCTTAGGCGGGAGGGCGTGGGAGCAGTACTTC. It encodes CASSLGGRAWEQYF. The chain links TRBV7-2 to TRBJ2-7, with 9 bases identical to TRBD2. The CDR3 runs to 14 residues. Trimming cost V 1 base and J 7 bases; bases outside gene matches: 5. Germline lookup yields CDR1 SGHTA and CDR2 FQGNSA. Complete variable domain (other parts from reference TRBV7-2 and TRBJ2-7): GAGVSQSPSNKVTEKGKDVELRCDPISGHTALYWYRQSLGQGLEFLIYFQGNSAPDKSGLPSDRFSAERTGGSVSTLTIQRTQQEDSAVYLCASSLGGRAWEQYFGPGTRLTVT.

The V and J genes are TRBV6-6 and TRBJ2-7, with TRBD2 matching over 8 bases. V lost 2 bases, J lost 6 bases, and 9 bases stayed unmatched. The CDR3 is made up of 15 amino acids. The germline V gene encodes CDR1 MNHNY and CDR2 SVGAGI (reference sequence). CDR3 sequence: CASSYKGLVVGEQYF. CDR3 in DNA: TGTGCCAGCAGTTACAAGGGACTAGTTGTAGGCGAGCAGTACTTC.

This clone was seen only once. This chain uses TRBV4-2 with TRBJ2-3; tentatively, D is TRBD1 (6 bases). Per the germline V gene, CDR1 is LGHNA and CDR2 is YNFKEQ. There are 16 residues in the CDR3. V lost 0 bases, J lost 1 base, and 11 bases lay in between. CDR3 residues: CASSQEVAGGTDTQYF. CDR3 DNA: TGTGCCAGCAGCCAAGAGGTCGCAGGGGGCACAGATACGCAGTATTTT.

The chain has TRBV18 and TRBJ2-3; D uncertain. The V end lost 0 bases, the J end lost 1 base, and 2 bases lay between the germline ends. The CDR3 sequence is 13 residues long. The germline gives CDR1 KGHSH, CDR2 LQKENI. CDR3 coding DNA: TGTGCCAGCTCACCACCAGGCACAGATACGCAGTATTTT. Residues: CASSPPGTDTQYF.

The CDR3 sequence is CASSPRTGGNYEQYF. CDR3 coding DNA: TGTGCCAGCAGTCCCAGGACAGGGGGCAATTACGAGCAGTACTTC. The chain has TRBV25-1 and TRBJ2-7, with 11 nucleotides matching TRBD1. Germline CDR1 MGHDK, CDR2 SYGVNS. The V segment lost 5 bases and the J segment 4 bases; nucleotides outside the gene matches: 7. There are 15 residues in the CDR3.